This T cell receptor (beta chain) is from a study of cytomegalovirus exposure and HLA in healthy donors. Regarding the study as a whole: CMV antigen specificity was confirmed in vitro for a few CMV-associated chains. Analyzed later, association rates of TCRs varied across HLA loci, with DRB1 most and HLA-C fewest. Researchers catalogued approximately 170 TCR beta chains as cytomegalovirus-associated.

Of note for this clone: Its target is not known.

Primers: 60 Vbeta forward and 13 Jbeta reverse. Libraries were prepared by immunoSEQ multiplex PCR; TCRdb keeps only in-frame clonotypes and omits some of them. The sample has fewer than 95,000 clones, roughly 70% seen once; the top ten hold roughly 3%. The donors were healthy bone marrow donors. Trimming took off 3 bases at V and 7 bases at J, with 15 bases between the two ends. The CDR3 has 14 amino acids. The V gene's germline CDR1 is MGHDK and CDR2 SYGVNS. The chain links TRBV25-1 to TRBJ1-2, with D maybe TRBD1 (5 bases). This clonotype originated in a man aged 35 to 55 in good health and CMV-seronegative. The sequenced sample was PBMCs. Here the CDR3 reads CASSDLGGSTGYTF. The CDR3 region has the DNA TGTGCCAGCAGTGATCTTGGGGGGAGCACTGGCTACACCTTC.